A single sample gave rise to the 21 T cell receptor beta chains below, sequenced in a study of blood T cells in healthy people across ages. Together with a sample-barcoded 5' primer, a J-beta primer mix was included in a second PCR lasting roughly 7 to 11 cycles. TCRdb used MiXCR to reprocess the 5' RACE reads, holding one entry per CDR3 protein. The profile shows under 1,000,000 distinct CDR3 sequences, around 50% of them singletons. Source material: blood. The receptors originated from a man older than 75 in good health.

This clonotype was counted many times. The CDR3 DNA reads TGCAGTGCTACGGACTATCAGGGGCCCAATGAGCAGTTCTTC. Protein: CSATDYQGPNEQFF. The V gene is TRBV20-1, the J gene TRBJ2-1; perhaps D is TRBD1 or TRBD2 (6 bases each). The CDR3 runs to 14 residues. V lost 4 bases, J lost 6 bases, and 16 bases lay in between. Germline CDR1 and CDR2: DFQATT and SNEGSKA (reference sequence).

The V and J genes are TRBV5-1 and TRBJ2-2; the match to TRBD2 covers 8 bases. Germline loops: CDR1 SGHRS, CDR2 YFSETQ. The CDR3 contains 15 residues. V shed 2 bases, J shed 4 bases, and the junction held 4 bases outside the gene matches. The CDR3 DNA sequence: TGCGCCAGCAGCTTATCCCTAGCGGGCACCGGGGAGCTGTTTTTT. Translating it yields CASSLSLAGTGELFF.

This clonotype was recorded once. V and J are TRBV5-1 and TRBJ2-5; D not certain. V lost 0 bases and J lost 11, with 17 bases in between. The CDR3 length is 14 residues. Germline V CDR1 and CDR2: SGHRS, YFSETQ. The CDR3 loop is CASSLGGVGDEQYF. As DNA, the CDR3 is TGCGCCAGCAGCTTGGGTGGGGTTGGAGATGAGCAGTACTTC.

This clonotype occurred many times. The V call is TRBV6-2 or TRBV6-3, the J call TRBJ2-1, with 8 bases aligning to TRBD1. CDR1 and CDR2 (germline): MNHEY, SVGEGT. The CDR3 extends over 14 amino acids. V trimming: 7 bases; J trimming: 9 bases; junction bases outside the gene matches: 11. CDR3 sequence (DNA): TGTGCCAGCACTAAGGGACAGGCGACGTCTGAGCAGTTCTTC. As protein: CASTKGQATSEQFF.

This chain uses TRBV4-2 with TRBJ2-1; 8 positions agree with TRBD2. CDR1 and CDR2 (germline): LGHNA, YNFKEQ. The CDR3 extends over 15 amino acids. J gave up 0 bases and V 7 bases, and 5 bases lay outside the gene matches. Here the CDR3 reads CASNRAGASYNEQFF. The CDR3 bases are TGTGCCAGCAACCGAGCGGGAGCCTCCTACAATGAGCAGTTCTTC.

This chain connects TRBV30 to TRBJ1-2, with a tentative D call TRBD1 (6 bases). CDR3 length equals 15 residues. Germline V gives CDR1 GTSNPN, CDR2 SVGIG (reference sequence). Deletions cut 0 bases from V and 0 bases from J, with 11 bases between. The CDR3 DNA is TGTGCCTGGAGTGTAGGGACATCAGCTAACTATGGCTACACCTTC. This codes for CAWSVGTSANYGYTF.

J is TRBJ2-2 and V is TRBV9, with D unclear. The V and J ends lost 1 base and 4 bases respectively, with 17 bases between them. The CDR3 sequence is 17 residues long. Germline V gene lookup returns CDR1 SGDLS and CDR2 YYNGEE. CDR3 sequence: CASSVRVQGSGTGELFF. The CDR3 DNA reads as TGTGCCAGCAGCGTACGTGTACAAGGGTCGGGCACCGGGGAGCTGTTTTTT.

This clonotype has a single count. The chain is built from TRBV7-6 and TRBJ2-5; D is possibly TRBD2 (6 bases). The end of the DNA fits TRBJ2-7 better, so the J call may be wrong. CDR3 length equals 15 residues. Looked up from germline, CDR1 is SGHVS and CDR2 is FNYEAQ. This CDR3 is CASSLEPAGSHEQYF. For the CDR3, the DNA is TGTGCCAGCAGCTTAGAACCAGCGGGTAGCCACGAGCAGTACTTC.

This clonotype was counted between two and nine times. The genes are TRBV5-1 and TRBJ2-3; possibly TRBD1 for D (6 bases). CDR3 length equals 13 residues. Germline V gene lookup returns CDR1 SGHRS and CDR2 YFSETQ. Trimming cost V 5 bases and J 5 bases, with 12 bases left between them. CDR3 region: CASRTGEIDTQYF. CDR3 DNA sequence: TGCGCCAGCAGGACAGGAGAGATAGATACGCAGTATTTT.

CDR3 DNA: TGTGCCAGCAGTTACTACGGAGGGGAGGGAAGCATTCAGTACTTC. Protein sequence: CASSYYGGEGSIQYF. This chain connects TRBV6-6 to TRBJ2-7; 7 bases match TRBD2. The DNA end favors TRBJ2-4, so the J call may be wrong. The CDR3 has 15 residues. Germline CDR1 MNHNY, CDR2 SVGAGI (reference sequence).

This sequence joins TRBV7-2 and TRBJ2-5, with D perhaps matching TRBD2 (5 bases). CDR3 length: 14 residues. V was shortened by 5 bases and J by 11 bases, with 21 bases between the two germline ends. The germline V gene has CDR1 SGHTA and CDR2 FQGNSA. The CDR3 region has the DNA TGTGCCAGCAGCGTAGGGTACTCCCGGGGAGAGCAGTACTTC. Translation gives CASSVGYSRGEQYF.

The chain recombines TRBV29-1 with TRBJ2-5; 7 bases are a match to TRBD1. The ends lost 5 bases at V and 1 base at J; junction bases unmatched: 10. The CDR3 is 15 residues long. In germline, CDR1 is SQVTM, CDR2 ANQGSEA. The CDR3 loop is CSVKGTAPSQETQYF. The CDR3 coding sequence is TGCAGCGTTAAAGGGACAGCGCCATCCCAAGAGACCCAGTACTTC.

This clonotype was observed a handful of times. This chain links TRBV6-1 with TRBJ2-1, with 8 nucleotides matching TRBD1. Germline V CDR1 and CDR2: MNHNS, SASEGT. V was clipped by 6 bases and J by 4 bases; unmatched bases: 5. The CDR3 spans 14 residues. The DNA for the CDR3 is TGTGCCAGCAGATCAACAGGGGGGTACAATGAGCAGTTCTTC. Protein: CASRSTGGYNEQFF.

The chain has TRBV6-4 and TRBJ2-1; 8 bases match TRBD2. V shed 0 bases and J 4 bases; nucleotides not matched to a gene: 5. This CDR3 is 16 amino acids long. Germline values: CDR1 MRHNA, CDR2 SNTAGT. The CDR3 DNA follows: TGTGCCAGCAGTGACTCAGGTCGGGGGGGTTACAATGAGCAGTTCTTC. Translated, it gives CASSDSGRGGYNEQFF.

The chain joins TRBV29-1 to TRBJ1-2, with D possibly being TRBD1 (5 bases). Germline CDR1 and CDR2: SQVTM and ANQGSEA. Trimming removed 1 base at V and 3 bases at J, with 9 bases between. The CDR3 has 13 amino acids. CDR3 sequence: CSVEGRGHYGYTF. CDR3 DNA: TGCAGCGTTGAAGGCCGGGGCCACTATGGCTACACCTTC.

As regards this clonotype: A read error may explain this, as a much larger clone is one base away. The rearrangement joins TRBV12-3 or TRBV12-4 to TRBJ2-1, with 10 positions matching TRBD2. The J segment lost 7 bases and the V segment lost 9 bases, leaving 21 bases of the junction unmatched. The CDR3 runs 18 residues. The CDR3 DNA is TGTGCCAGTGGGGATAAACGACGAGCGGGAGGGGGGGCGAATGAGCAGTTCTTC. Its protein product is CASGDKRRAGGGANEQFF.

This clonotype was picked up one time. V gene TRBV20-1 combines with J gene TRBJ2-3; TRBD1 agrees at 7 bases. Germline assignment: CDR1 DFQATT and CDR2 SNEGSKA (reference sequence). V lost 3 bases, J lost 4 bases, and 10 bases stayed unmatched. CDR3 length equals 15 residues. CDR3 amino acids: CSASPGQWISDTQYF. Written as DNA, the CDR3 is TGCAGTGCTAGCCCGGGACAGTGGATCTCAGATACGCAGTATTTT.

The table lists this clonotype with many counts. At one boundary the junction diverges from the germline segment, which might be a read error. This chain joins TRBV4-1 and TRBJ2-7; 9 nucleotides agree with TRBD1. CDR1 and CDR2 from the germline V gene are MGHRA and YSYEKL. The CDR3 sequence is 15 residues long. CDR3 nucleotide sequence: TGTGCCAGCAGCCAGGGGACAGGGAGCTCCTACGAGCAGTACTTC. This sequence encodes CASSQGTGSSYEQYF.

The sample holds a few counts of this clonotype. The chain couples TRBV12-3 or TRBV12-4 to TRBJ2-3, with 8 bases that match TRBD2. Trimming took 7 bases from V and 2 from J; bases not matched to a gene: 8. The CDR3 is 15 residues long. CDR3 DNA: TGTGCCAGCACCTTAGCGGGGAAATTCACAGATACGCAGTATTTT. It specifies CASTLAGKFTDTQYF.

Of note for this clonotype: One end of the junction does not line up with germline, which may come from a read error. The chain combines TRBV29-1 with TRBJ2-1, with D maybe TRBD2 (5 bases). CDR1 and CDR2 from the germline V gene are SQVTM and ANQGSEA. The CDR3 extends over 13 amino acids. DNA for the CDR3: TGCAGCGTTGCTAGCTCGGGATACAATGAGCGGTTCTTC. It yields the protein CSVASSGYNERFF.

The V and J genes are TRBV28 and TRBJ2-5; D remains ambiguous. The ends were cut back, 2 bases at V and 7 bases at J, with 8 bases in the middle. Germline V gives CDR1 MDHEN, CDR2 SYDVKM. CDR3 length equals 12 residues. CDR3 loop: CASSLRPGTQYF. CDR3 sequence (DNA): TGTGCCAGCAGTTTACGTCCAGGGACCCAGTACTTC.